These 25 T cell receptor beta chains came from one sample sequenced in a study of T cells in localized non-small cell lung cancer. Some clones are missing from TCRdb's copy, which holds only in-frame ones; the method was immunoSEQ multiplex PCR. The sample has some 2,800 clones, roughly 27% seen once; the top ten hold 20% to 25%. Here the sequenced sample was lung tumor tissue, taken before any cancer treatment. Receptors were obtained from a male donor at least 60 years old with stage II squamous cell lung carcinoma.

This clone ranks as medium-sized. The chain combines TRBV11-3 with TRBJ2-2; 7 positions agree with TRBD1. The CDR3 totals 15 residues. CDR1 is SGHNT and CDR2 is YENEEA in the germline V gene. With 5 bases clipped from V and 1 base from J, the junction kept 4 bases outside the gene matches. The CDR3 nucleotides are TGTGCCAGCAGCGCCCGACAGGGGAACACCGGGGAGCTGTTTTTT. Translation gives CASSARQGNTGELFF. The full variable domain, its missing parts supplied by reference TRBV11-3 and TRBJ2-2, is EAGVVQSPRYKIIEKKQPVAFWCNPISGHNTLYWYLQNLGQGPELLIRYENEEAVDDSQLPKDRFSAERLKGVDSTLKIQPAELGDSAVYLCASSARQGNTGELFFGEGSRLTVL.

Written as DNA, the CDR3 is TGTGCCAGTAGTATCGCGGGGGCCCGCACAGATACGCAGTATTTT. Its translation is CASSIAGARTDTQYF. This chain uses TRBV19 with TRBJ2-3; a possible D gene is TRBD2 (7 bases). Germline V gene lookup returns CDR1 LNHDA and CDR2 SQIVND (reference sequence). CDR3 size: 15 residues. With 3 bases removed from V and 1 base from J, the gap between germline ends came to 11 bases.

This clone was observed a handful of times. The chain has TRBV18 and TRBJ2-1; possibly TRBD1 for D (5 bases). CDR3 size: 16 residues. The V gene's germline CDR1 is KGHSH and CDR2 LQKENI. V was trimmed by 3 bases and J by 7 bases, leaving 19 bases between them. The CDR3 loop is CASSPWATGPWNEQFF. The DNA for the CDR3 is TGTGCCAGCTCACCCTGGGCCACAGGTCCATGGAATGAGCAGTTCTTC.

There are a few counts of this clone. J is TRBJ1-4 and V is TRBV19, with TRBD1 matching 9 bases. This CDR3 is 18 amino acids long. Germline CDR1 is LNHDA and CDR2 is SQIVND (reference sequence). The ends lost 5 bases at V and 6 bases at J; junction bases unmatched: 16. The CDR3, as DNA: TGTGCCAGTAGTCGATCCGGGACAGGGACGATTCGGGATGAAAAACTGTTTTTT. Residues: CASSRSGTGTIRDEKLFF.

At least ten counts were recorded for this clone. The chain couples TRBV12-5 to TRBJ2-2; 11 bases match TRBD2. In germline, CDR1 is LGHNT, CDR2 FRNRAP. This CDR3 has 15 amino acids. CDR3 sequence reads: CASTIAGGPGGELFF. CDR3 DNA sequence: TGTGCCAGCACCATAGCGGGGGGGCCAGGCGGGGAGCTGTTTTTT.

The rearrangement links TRBV30 to TRBJ1-3; maybe TRBD1 (5 bases). Germline loops: CDR1 GTSNPN, CDR2 SVGIG (reference sequence). This CDR3 contains 14 residues. The V end lost 3 bases, the J end lost 1 base, and 10 bases lay between the germline ends. The CDR3 DNA is TGTGCCTGGAGGGGACCGGCGTCTGGAAACACCATATATTTT. It yields the protein CAWRGPASGNTIYF.

Sample share makes this clone medium-sized. The V and J genes are TRBV6-8 and TRBJ2-2; maybe TRBD1 (6 bases). Germline CDR1 is MNHGY and CDR2 is SAAAGT. V dropped 7 bases and J dropped 4 bases, with 16 bases sitting between them. This CDR3 is built from 15 residues. The CDR3 coding sequence is TGTGCCAGCACGAGGAACAGGGTGAGCACCGGGGAGCTGTTTTTT. This translates into CASTRNRVSTGELFF.

The V gene is TRBV29-1, the J gene TRBJ1-1; perhaps TRBD1 as D (5 bases). Germline V CDR1 and CDR2: SQVTM, ANQGSEA. The V gene lost 4 bases and the J gene lost 3 bases, with 15 bases spanning the gap. This CDR3 comprises 14 residues. The CDR3 reads CSVGGPGRDTEAFF. For the CDR3, the DNA is TGCAGCGTTGGGGGCCCGGGAAGGGACACTGAAGCTTTCTTT.

Sample share makes this clone large (0.1 to 1%). The chain combines TRBV28 with TRBJ2-7; D might be TRBD1 (5 bases). CDR1 MDHEN and CDR2 SYDVKM come from the germline V gene. The CDR3 is 15 amino acids. V dropped 6 bases and J dropped 4 bases, with 19 bases sitting between them. DNA for the CDR3: TGTGCCAGCAGGACAGCCAGCGACGTTGAATACGAGCAGTACTTC. This translates into CASRTASDVEYEQYF.

This sequence joins TRBV29-1 and TRBJ2-7; D uncertain. This CDR3 has 14 amino acids. Germline CDR1 and CDR2: SQVTM and ANQGSEA. V lost 4 bases and J lost 0, with 13 bases in between. CDR3 protein: CSVGFSGGSYEQYF. In nucleotides, the CDR3 is TGCAGCGTTGGCTTTTCAGGCGGCTCCTACGAGCAGTACTTC.

This sequence joins TRBV29-1 and TRBJ2-7, with 8 positions matching TRBD2. V shed 4 bases, J shed 2 bases, and the junction held 7 bases outside the gene matches. There are 14 residues in the CDR3. Germline V gene sequence: CDR1 SQVTM, CDR2 ANQGSEA. This CDR3 is CSVGFVSGAYEQYF. The CDR3 region has the DNA TGCAGCGTTGGGTTTGTTAGCGGGGCCTACGAGCAGTACTTC.

V is TRBV5-1 and J is TRBJ1-1; 7 bases align to TRBD1. In germline, CDR1 is SGHRS, CDR2 YFSETQ. The junction had 8 bases not matched to a gene; V was cut back by 4 bases and J by 5 bases. The CDR3 spans 14 residues. Here the CDR3 DNA reads TGCGCCAGCAGCGTGGACAGGTACGAAACTGAAGCTTTCTTT. It yields the protein CASSVDRYETEAFF.

The rearrangement uses TRBV30 and TRBJ2-3; D possibly matches TRBD1 or TRBD2 (5 bases each). There are 17 residues in the CDR3. Germline loops: CDR1 GTSNPN, CDR2 SVGIG (reference sequence). With 1 base removed from V and 3 bases from J, the gap between germline ends came to 20 bases. The CDR3 loop is CAWSGEEDTGGTDTQYF. CDR3 coding DNA: TGTGCCTGGAGTGGGGAAGAGGACACCGGAGGAACAGATACGCAGTATTTT.

This clone was seen just once. V is TRBV5-1 and J is TRBJ2-2; D remains unclear. Germline CDR1 SGHRS, CDR2 YFSETQ. The CDR3 runs 15 residues. Trimming removed 0 bases from V and 4 bases from J, with 10 bases in between. The CDR3 reads CASSLALGVTGELFF. The CDR3 nucleotides are TGCGCCAGCAGCTTGGCCCTAGGAGTCACCGGGGAGCTGTTTTTT.

This clone was seen a handful of times. V usage is TRBV6-8 and J usage is TRBJ2-7; 10 bases map to TRBD1. CDR1 is MNHGY, CDR2 SAAAGT, per germline. With V trimmed by 5 bases and J by 3 bases, 7 bases remained unmatched. CDR3 size: 15 residues. DNA for the CDR3: TGTGCCAGCAGTGTCCGGGACAGGGGTTACTACGAGCAGTACTTC. Its protein product is CASSVRDRGYYEQYF.

The chain has TRBV18 and TRBJ1-5; 10 positions agree with TRBD1. V dropped 4 bases and J dropped 12; count of bases not matched to a gene: 6. Germline lookup yields CDR1 KGHSH and CDR2 LQKENI. The CDR3 runs 13 residues. CDR3 in amino acids: CASSLGDRGNQHF. The CDR3 coding sequence is TGTGCCAGCTCACTGGGGGACAGGGGTAACCAGCATTTT.

This clone was counted between two and nine times. As DNA, the CDR3 is TGCGCCAGCAGCCAAGATCGAGCAGGGTCTGGTGGCTACACCTTC. Translated, it gives CASSQDRAGSGGYTF. The rearrangement links TRBV1 to TRBJ1-2; the D call of TRBD1 is as the table states it, not checked on the DNA. TRBV1 is given as a pseudogene. The CDR3 covers 15 residues.

This rearrangement joins TRBV25-1 to TRBJ1-5; the D is unclear. Germline V gene sequence: CDR1 MGHDK, CDR2 SYGVNS. V shed 6 bases and J shed 3 bases, with 9 bases lying between them. CDR3 length equals 13 residues. The CDR3: CASRGLNNQPQHF. Written as DNA, the CDR3 is TGTGCCAGCAGGGGGTTGAACAATCAGCCCCAGCATTTT.

CDR3 protein: CASSYFRQETQYF. The CDR3, as DNA: TGTGCCAGCAGTTACTTCCGACAAGAGACCCAGTACTTC. V usage is TRBV6-8 and J usage is TRBJ2-5; D not resolved. Germline loops: CDR1 MNHGY, CDR2 SAAAGT. The CDR3 is made up of 13 amino acids. The V end lost 1 base, the J end lost 2 bases, and 5 bases lay between the germline ends.

The gene calls are TRBV9 and TRBJ2-1; 12 nucleotides align to TRBD2. The junction had 19 bases not matched to a gene; V was cut back by 7 bases and J by 8 bases. Germline CDR1 and CDR2: SGDLS and YYNGEE. This CDR3 has 18 amino acids. The CDR3 DNA follows: TGTGCCAGCCGAAAACTCCCCCTGACTAGCGGGAGAGTTGATGAGCAGTTCTTC. It specifies CASRKLPLTSGRVDEQFF. The full variable domain, in which reference TRBV9 and TRBJ2-1 provide the parts outside the CDR3, is DSGVTQTPKHLITATGQRVTLRCSPRSGDLSVYWYQQSLDQGLQFLIQYYNGEERAKGNILERFSAQQFPDLHSELNLSSLELGDSALYFCASRKLPLTSGRVDEQFFGPGTRLTVL.

V gene TRBV11-3 combines with J gene TRBJ2-1; the D gene is possibly TRBD1 (6 bases). The length of the CDR3 is 15 residues. The germline gives CDR1 SGHNT, CDR2 YENEEA. Trimming took off 0 bases at V and 4 bases at J, with 10 bases between the two ends. The CDR3 nucleotides read TGTGCCAGCAGCTTAGAGGGGGCCCCATACAATGAGCAGTTCTTC. It translates to CASSLEGAPYNEQFF.

A few counts support this clone. A far bigger clonotype differs at one base, so this is likely a read error. In the same sample, other DNA sequences code for this CDR3. J is TRBJ1-5 and V is TRBV19; D might be TRBD1 (6 bases). Germline CDR1 and CDR2: LNHDA and SQIVND (reference sequence). With 8 bases removed from V and 2 bases from J, the gap between germline ends came to 10 bases. CDR3 length equals 13 residues. In DNA form, the CDR3 reads TGTGCCAGTGTGACAGGTGGCAATCAGCCCCAGCATTTT. Its protein product is CASVTGGNQPQHF.

By share, this clone ranks as medium-sized. J is TRBJ2-1 and V is TRBV19; 7 nucleotides line up with TRBD2. There are 15 residues in the CDR3. Germline CDR1 and CDR2: LNHDA and SQIVND (reference sequence). V lost 8 bases and J lost 2; bases outside the gene matches: 9. The CDR3 loop reads CASALGGSAYNEQFF. The CDR3 DNA sequence: TGTGCCAGTGCATTAGGCGGGAGCGCCTACAATGAGCAGTTCTTC. Full variable domain (rest looked up from reference TRBV19 and TRBJ2-1): DGGITQSPKYLFRKEGQNVTLSCEQNLNHDAMYWYRQDPGQGLRLIYYSQIVNDFQKGDIAEGYSVSREKKESFPLTVTSAQKNPTAFYLCASALGGSAYNEQFFGPGTRLTVL.

The rearrangement uses TRBV9 and TRBJ2-7; D may match TRBD1 or TRBD2 (5 bases each). The CDR3 length is 14 residues. Germline loops: CDR1 SGDLS, CDR2 YYNGEE. Trimming took 5 bases from V and 5 from J, leaving 17 bases between them. CDR3 region: CASRGDGFINEQYF. The CDR3 DNA sequence: TGTGCCAGCAGGGGGGATGGTTTTATCAACGAGCAGTACTTC.

By share of the sample, this clone is medium-sized. V and J are TRBV11-3 and TRBJ2-3, with TRBD2 identical over 10 bases. V lost 2 bases and J lost 2; bases outside the gene matches: 4. The CDR3 is 16 amino acids. The V gene's germline CDR1 is SGHNT and CDR2 YENEEA. This chain's CDR3 is CASSLLAGAFTDTQYF. Here the CDR3 DNA reads TGTGCCAGCAGCTTACTAGCGGGAGCGTTCACAGATACGCAGTATTTT.